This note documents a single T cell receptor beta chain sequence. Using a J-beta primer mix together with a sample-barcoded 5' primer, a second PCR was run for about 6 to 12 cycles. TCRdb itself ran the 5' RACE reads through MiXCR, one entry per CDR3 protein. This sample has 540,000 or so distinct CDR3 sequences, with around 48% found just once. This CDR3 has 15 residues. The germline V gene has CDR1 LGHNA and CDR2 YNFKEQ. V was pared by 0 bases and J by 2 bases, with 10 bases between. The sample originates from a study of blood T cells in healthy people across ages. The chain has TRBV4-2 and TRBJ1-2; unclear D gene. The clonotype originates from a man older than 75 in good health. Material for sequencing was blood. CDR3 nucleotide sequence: TGTGCCAGCAGCCAAGAAGGGCTCGGAAACTATGGCTACACCTTC. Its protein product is CASSQEGLGNYGYTF.